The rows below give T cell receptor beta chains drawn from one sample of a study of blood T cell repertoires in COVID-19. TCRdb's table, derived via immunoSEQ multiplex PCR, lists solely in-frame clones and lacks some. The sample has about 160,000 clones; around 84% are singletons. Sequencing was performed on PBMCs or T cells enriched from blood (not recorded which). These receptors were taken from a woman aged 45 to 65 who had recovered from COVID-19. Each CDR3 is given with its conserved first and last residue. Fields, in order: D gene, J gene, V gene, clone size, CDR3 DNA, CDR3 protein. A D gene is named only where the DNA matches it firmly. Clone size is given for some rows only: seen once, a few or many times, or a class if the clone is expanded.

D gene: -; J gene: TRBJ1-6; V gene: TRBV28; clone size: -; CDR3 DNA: TGTGCCAGCATTAGCCCTAGCTCCTATAATTCACCCCTCCACTTT; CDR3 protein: CASISPSSYNSPLHF
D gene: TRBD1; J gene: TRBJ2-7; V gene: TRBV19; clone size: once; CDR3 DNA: TGTGCCAGTAGTACCTTGGGACAGGGGATTTTCTACGAGCAGTACTTC; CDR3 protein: CASSTLGQGIFYEQYF
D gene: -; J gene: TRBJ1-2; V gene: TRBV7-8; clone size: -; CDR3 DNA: TGTGCCAGCAGCCCCGACAGGCAATATGGCTACACCTTC; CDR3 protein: CASSPDRQYGYTF
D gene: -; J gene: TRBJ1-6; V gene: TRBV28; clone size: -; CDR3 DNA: TGTGCCAGCTGCCCCGGGGTCCATAATTCACCCCTCCACTTT; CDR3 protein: CASCPGVHNSPLHF
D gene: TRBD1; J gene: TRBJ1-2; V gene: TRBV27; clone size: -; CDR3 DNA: TGTGCCAGCAGTCTTCTTGGGACAGGGAGGGATGGCTACACCTTC; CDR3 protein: CASSLLGTGRDGYTF
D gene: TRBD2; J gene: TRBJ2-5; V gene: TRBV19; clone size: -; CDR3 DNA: TGTGCCAGTAGTCCATCAGCGGGGGGTGCCGAGACCCAGTACTTC; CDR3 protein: CASSPSAGGAETQYF
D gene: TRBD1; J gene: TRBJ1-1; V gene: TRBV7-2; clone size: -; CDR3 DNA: TGTGCCAGCAGCACCCGGACAGGCGGGTACACTGAAGCTTTCTTT; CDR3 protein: CASSTRTGGYTEAFF
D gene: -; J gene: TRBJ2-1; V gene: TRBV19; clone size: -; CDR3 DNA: TGTGCCAGTAGTATTGAGGGGGCTGTAGCGGGACTCTTAAACTCCTACAATGAGCAGTTCTTC; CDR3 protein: CASSIEGAVAGLLNSYNEQFF
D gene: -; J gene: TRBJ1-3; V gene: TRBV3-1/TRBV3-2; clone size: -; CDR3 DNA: TGTGCCAGCAGCCAACGGGGGGCTCCTGGAAACACCATATATTTT; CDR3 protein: CASSQRGAPGNTIYF
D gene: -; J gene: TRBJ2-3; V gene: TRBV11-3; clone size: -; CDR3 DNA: TGTGCCAGCAGCTTAGGGGCGACAGATACGCAGTATTTT; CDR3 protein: CASSLGATDTQYF
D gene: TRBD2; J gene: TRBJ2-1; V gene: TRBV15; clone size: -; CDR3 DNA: TGTGCCACCAGCAGACCTAGCGGGGGGAGCTCCTACAATGAGCAGTTCTTC; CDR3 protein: CATSRPSGGSSYNEQFF
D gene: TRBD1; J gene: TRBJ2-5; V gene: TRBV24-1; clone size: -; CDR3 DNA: TGTGCCACCAGTGATTCTGGTAGGGGGCCTCGAGAGACCCAGTACTTC; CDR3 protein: CATSDSGRGPRETQYF
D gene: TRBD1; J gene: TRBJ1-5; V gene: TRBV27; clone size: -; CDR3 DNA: TGTGCCAGCAGTAGTCTTGCCGGGACAGGGTCGGGTCAGCCCCAGCATTTT; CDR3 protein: CASSSLAGTGSGQPQHF
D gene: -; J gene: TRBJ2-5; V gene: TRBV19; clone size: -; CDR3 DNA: TGTGCCAGTAGTCGGTGGTTAAGAGACAAGGACTTC; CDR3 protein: CASSRWLRDKDF
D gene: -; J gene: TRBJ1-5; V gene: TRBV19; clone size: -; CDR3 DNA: TGTGCCAGTAGTATAGACAGGGATCAGCCCCAGCATTTT; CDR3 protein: CASSIDRDQPQHF
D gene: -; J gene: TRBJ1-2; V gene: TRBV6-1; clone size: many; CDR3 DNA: TGTGCCAGCAGTGACCTAACAACAGGGTACTATGGCTACACCTTC; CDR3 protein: CASSDLTTGYYGYTF
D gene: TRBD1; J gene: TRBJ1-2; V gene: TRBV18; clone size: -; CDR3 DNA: TGTGCCAGCTCACCTGGACAGGGGGCGGGCTACACCTTC; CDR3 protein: CASSPGQGAGYTF
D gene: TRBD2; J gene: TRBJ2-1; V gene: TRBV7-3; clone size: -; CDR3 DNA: TGTGCCAGCAGCTTATTGACTAGCGGGATTGATGAGCAGTTCTTC; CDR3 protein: CASSLLTSGIDEQFF
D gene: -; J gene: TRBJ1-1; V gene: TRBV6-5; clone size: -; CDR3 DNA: TGTGCCAGCAGTTTCCCCCTCGGGGAAGAAGCTTTCTTT; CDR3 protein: CASSFPLGEEAFF
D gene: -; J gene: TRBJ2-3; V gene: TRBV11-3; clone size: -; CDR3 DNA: TGTGCCAGCAGCTCCAGGGGGGCTCCGGGGACAGATACGCAGTATTTT; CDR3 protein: CASSSRGAPGTDTQYF
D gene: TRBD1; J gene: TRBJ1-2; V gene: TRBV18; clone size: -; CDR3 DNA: TGTGCCAGCTCACCGGACAGGGACTATGGCTACACCTTC; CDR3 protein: CASSPDRDYGYTF
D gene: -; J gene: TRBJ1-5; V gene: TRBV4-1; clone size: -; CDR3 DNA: TGCGCCAGCAGCCAAGATCCGAGGGCAGTTTATCAGCCCCAGCATTTT; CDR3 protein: CASSQDPRAVYQPQHF
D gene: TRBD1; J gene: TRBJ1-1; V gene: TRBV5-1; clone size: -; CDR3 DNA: TGCGCCAGCAGCTTGGGACAGGGGGCGCGAATAGCTTTCTTT; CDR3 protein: CASSLGQGARIAFF
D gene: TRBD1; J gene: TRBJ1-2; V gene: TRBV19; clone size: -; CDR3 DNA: TGTGCCAGTAGTAATAGGGGACAGGCCCTGGCAGAGGGTGGCTACACCTTC; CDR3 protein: CASSNRGQALAEGGYTF
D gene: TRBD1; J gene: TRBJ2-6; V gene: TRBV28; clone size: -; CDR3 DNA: TGTGCCAGCAGTTTAGTCGGGGACAGGCCTGGGTCCGGGGCCAACGTCCTGACTTTC; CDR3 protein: CASSLVGDRPGSGANVLTF
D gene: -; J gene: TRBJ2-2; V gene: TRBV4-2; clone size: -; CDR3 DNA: TGTGCCAGCAGCCAAGCCACCCGGACCGGGGAGCTGTTTTTT; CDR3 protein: CASSQATRTGELFF
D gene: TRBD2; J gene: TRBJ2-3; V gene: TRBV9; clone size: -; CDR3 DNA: TGTGCCAGCAGCCCCCTTGGACTAGCGGGGAACACAGATACGCAGTATTTT; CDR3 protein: CASSPLGLAGNTDTQYF
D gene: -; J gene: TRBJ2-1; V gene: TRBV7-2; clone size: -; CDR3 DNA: TGTGCCAGCAGCCCCGTAATATGGCAGGGCGAAGAGCAGTTCTTC; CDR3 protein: CASSPVIWQGEEQFF
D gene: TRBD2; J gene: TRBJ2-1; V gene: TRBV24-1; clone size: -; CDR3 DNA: TGTGCCACCAGTGAAGGGACTAGCGGGAGATCGAATGAGCAGTTCTTC; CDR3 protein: CATSEGTSGRSNEQFF
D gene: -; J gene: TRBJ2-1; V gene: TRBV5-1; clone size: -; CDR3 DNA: TGCGCCAGCAGCCAAGGGGTCATCTCCTACAATGAGCAGTTCTTC; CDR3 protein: CASSQGVISYNEQFF
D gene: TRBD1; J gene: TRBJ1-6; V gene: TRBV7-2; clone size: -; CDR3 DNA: TGTGCCAGCAGCTTAGGGACAGGGAATTCACCCCTCCACTTT; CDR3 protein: CASSLGTGNSPLHF